The 26 T cell receptor beta chains presented below share a single source sample, sequenced in a study of siplizumab effects on memory and regulatory T cells. Using immunoSEQ multiplex PCR, the repertoire was profiled, and TCRdb retains in-frame clones only, with some absent. Of 70,000 to 95,000 clones listed, over 95% are singletons. What was sequenced was naive CD4+ T cells sorted from blood. The receptors stem from a human donor in good health.

The rearrangement joins TRBV18 to TRBJ1-5; D unclear. Germline V gene sequence: CDR1 KGHSH, CDR2 LQKENI. The CDR3 has 16 residues. V shed 5 bases and J shed 0 bases, with 14 bases lying between them. In nucleotides, the CDR3 is TGTGCCAGCTCATCTTATGTGGCTTTTAGCAATCAGCCCCAGCATTTT. As protein: CASSSYVAFSNQPQHF.

The chain links TRBV5-1 to TRBJ2-7; the D gene could be TRBD1 or TRBD2 (7 bases each). The germline CDR1 and CDR2 sequences are SGHRS and YFSETQ. The V and J ends lost 0 bases and 3 bases respectively, with 25 bases between them. This CDR3 region has 19 residues. The CDR3, as DNA: TGCGCCAGCAGCTTGGAAGCGGAGCGGGGCGACAGGGAGGTCTACGAGCAGTACTTC. It translates to CASSLEAERGDREVYEQYF.

This chain's CDR3 is CASSPPGSYGYTF. In nucleotides, the CDR3 is TGCGCCAGCAGCCCTCCCGGGAGCTATGGCTACACCTTC. This chain joins TRBV5-1 and TRBJ1-2; the D is unclear. This CDR3 contains 13 residues. Per germline, CDR1 SGHRS and CDR2 YFSETQ. Trimming removed 4 bases from V and 4 bases from J, with 11 bases in between.

CDR3 region: CASSLLAGGTDTQYF. Here the CDR3 DNA reads TGTGCCAGCAGCTTACTAGCGGGGGGAACAGATACGCAGTATTTT. The chain carries TRBV11-2 and TRBJ2-3; TRBD2 matches at 11 bases. The length of the CDR3 is 15 residues. With 2 bases clipped from V and 3 bases from J, the junction kept 1 base outside the gene matches. Germline values: CDR1 SGHAT, CDR2 FQNNGV.

The rearrangement joins TRBV7-9 to TRBJ2-7; D is unclear. V lost 3 bases, J lost 1 base, and 1 base lay in between. The CDR3 loop spans 11 amino acids. Per germline, CDR1 SEHNR and CDR2 FQNEAQ (reference sequence). CDR3 in DNA: TGTGCCAGCAGCTTTTCCTACGAGCAGTACTTC. Translation: CASSFSYEQYF.

This clone was observed a single time. This chain joins TRBV7-2 and TRBJ2-5, with 7 positions matching TRBD2. The V and J ends lost 1 base and 5 bases, in that order; junction bases with no gene match: 10. The germline V gene encodes CDR1 SGHTA and CDR2 FQGNSA. The CDR3 has 16 amino acids. CDR3 coding DNA: TGTGCCAGCAGCTTAGGCCTTACAGCGGGGTTGGAGACCCAGTACTTC. Protein product: CASSLGLTAGLETQYF.

The chain is built from TRBV18 and TRBJ2-2, with 8 bases lining up with TRBD2. V was clipped by 2 bases and J by 5 bases; unmatched bases: 7. This CDR3 has 16 residues. Germline V lookup: CDR1 KGHSH, CDR2 LQKENI. The CDR3 spells CASSPGLQRGTGELFF. Here the CDR3 DNA reads TGTGCCAGCTCACCAGGGCTTCAGCGGGGGACCGGGGAGCTGTTTTTT.

This chain connects TRBV7-3 to TRBJ1-2; D possibly corresponds to TRBD1 (6 bases). Looked up from germline, CDR1 is SGHTA and CDR2 is FQGTGA. The ends were cut back, 5 bases at V and 4 bases at J, with 11 bases in the middle. CDR3 length: 13 residues. The CDR3: CASSPGQSYGYTF. Here the CDR3 DNA reads TGTGCCAGCAGCCCAGGACAGAGCTATGGCTACACCTTC.

The CDR3: CASSRVRTTEAFF. The CDR3 DNA sequence: TGTGCCAGCAGCCGAGTTCGGACCACTGAAGCTTTCTTT. The chain has TRBV14 and TRBJ1-1; D is unclear. The length of the CDR3 is 13 residues. The germline V gene encodes CDR1 SGHDN and CDR2 FVKESK. The ends were cut back, 4 bases at V and 4 bases at J, with 10 bases in the middle.

V and J are TRBV6-5 and TRBJ2-7; D may be TRBD1 or TRBD2 (6 bases each). This CDR3 spans 11 amino acids. Germline V gene data show CDR1 as MNHEY and CDR2 as SVGAGI. The V end lost 10 bases, the J end lost 7 bases, and 14 bases lay between the germline ends. The CDR3 here is CATGGVGEQYF. In DNA form, the CDR3 reads TGTGCCACCGGGGGCGTTGGGGAGCAGTACTTC.

The chain carries TRBV11-2 and TRBJ1-1, with 8 nucleotides matching TRBD1. The CDR3 spans 15 residues. V was clipped by 4 bases and J by 5 bases; unmatched bases: 9. Germline CDR1 and CDR2: SGHAT and FQNNGV. CDR3 nucleotides: TGTGCCAGCAGCTCCCAGACAGGGGCGAAAACTGAAGCTTTCTTT. Its translation: CASSSQTGAKTEAFF.

Only one count was recorded for this clone. The rearrangement uses TRBV7-2 and TRBJ2-3; 9 nucleotides match TRBD2. V shed 3 bases and J 6 bases; nucleotides not matched to a gene: 4. This CDR3 spans 14 amino acids. The germline CDR1 and CDR2 sequences are SGHTA and FQGNSA. CDR3 coding DNA: TGTGCCAGCAGCTTCGGGCGGGGGGGGGATACGCAGTATTTT. This encodes CASSFGRGGDTQYF.

The chain links TRBV11-2 to TRBJ1-1; maybe TRBD1 (6 bases). This CDR3 has 15 residues. The V gene's germline CDR1 is SGHAT and CDR2 FQNNGV. The V end was cut by 3 bases, the J end by 1 base, with 12 bases between. The CDR3 coding sequence is TGTGCCAGCAGCTTCACGAGGGGGGGGAACACTGAAGCTTTCTTT. Its protein product is CASSFTRGGNTEAFF. Full variable domain (remainder filled in from reference TRBV11-2 and TRBJ1-1): EAGVAQSPRYKIIEKRQSVAFWCNPISGHATLYWYQQILGQGPKLLIQFQNNGVVDDSQLPKDRFSAERLKGVDSTLKIQPAKLEDSAVYLCASSFTRGGNTEAFFGQGTRLTVV.

J is TRBJ1-1 and V is TRBV6-5; 7 bases are shared with TRBD1. Per germline, CDR1 MNHEY and CDR2 SVGAGI. The CDR3 runs 14 residues. J gave up 6 bases and V 6 bases, and 10 bases lay outside the gene matches. CDR3 in amino acids: CASRPPRQGAEAFF. CDR3 bases: TGTGCCAGCAGACCTCCTAGACAGGGCGCTGAAGCTTTCTTT.

This chain uses TRBV4-1 with TRBJ1-6; no firm D call. The CDR3 sequence is 15 residues long. Trimming took off 1 base at V and 5 bases at J, with 9 bases between the two ends. CDR1 is MGHRA, CDR2 YSYEKL, per germline. CDR3 sequence reads: CASSQVRINNSPLHF. In nucleotides, the CDR3 is TGCGCCAGCAGCCAAGTACGGATTAATAATTCACCCCTCCACTTT.

This clone was found once. The V and J genes are TRBV7-8 and TRBJ2-1, with a weak D call TRBD1 (7 bases). Germline V gives CDR1 SGHVS, CDR2 FQNEAQ. V lost 7 bases and J lost 7, with 14 bases in between. There are 13 residues in the CDR3. Here the CDR3 DNA reads TGTGCCAGCATGGAGGGGGCAGGGAATGAGCAGTTCTTC. Translating it yields CASMEGAGNEQFF. Full variable domain (missing parts from reference TRBV7-8 and TRBJ2-1): GAGVSQSPRYKVAKRGQDVALRCDPISGHVSLFWYQQALGQGPEFLTYFQNEAQLDKSGLPSDRFFAERPEGSVSTLKIQRTQQEDSAVYLCASMEGAGNEQFFGPGTRLTVL.

This clone was seen a few times. The chain has TRBV7-9 and TRBJ2-3; unclear D gene. Per germline, CDR1 SEHNR and CDR2 FQNEAQ (reference sequence). The germline V and J ends were trimmed by 4 bases and 0 bases, with 5 bases remaining between them. This CDR3 contains 13 residues. For the CDR3, the DNA is TGTGCCAGCAGCTCAGGCAGCACAGATACGCAGTATTTT. Translation gives CASSSGSTDTQYF. The whole variable domain, filled in from reference TRBV7-9 and TRBJ2-3, reads DTGVSQNPRHKITKRGQNVTFRCDPISEHNRLYWYRQTLGQGPEFLTYFQNEAQLEKSRLLSDRFSAERPKGSFSTLEIQRTEQGDSAMYLCASSSGSTDTQYFGPGTRLTVL.

This chain links TRBV7-9 with TRBJ2-7; D unresolved. Germline V gene data show CDR1 as SEHNR and CDR2 as FQNEAQ (reference sequence). This CDR3 has 11 residues. Trimming pared 2 bases from V and 4 bases from J, leaving 3 bases between. The CDR3 sequence is CASSLSYEQYF. In DNA, the CDR3 is TGTGCCAGCAGCTTATCGTACGAGCAGTACTTC.

This clone has only one observation. This chain joins TRBV27 and TRBJ1-1; D is perhaps TRBD1 (5 bases). The germline gives CDR1 MNHEY, CDR2 SMNVEV (reference sequence). V was shortened by 6 bases and J by 1 base, with 12 bases between the two germline ends. The CDR3 has 14 residues. The CDR3 sequence: CASRRRQGNTEAFF. CDR3 coding DNA: TGTGCCAGCAGGCGACGCCAGGGGAACACTGAAGCTTTCTTT.

The chain employs TRBV7-9 and TRBJ2-3; 11 bases are a match to TRBD2. V dropped 1 base and J dropped 4; count of bases not matched to a gene: 13. The germline CDR1 and CDR2 sequences are SEHNR and FQNEAQ (reference sequence). The CDR3 is made up of 19 amino acids. CDR3 sequence: CASSLGSVRLAGGPDTQYF. DNA of the CDR3: TGTGCCAGCAGCTTAGGTTCGGTCCGGTTAGCGGGGGGGCCAGATACGCAGTATTTT.

The rearrangement uses TRBV5-1 and TRBJ2-1, with D possibly being TRBD1 or TRBD2 (5 bases each). The CDR3 runs to 14 residues. V shed 0 bases and J shed 8 bases, with 12 bases lying between them. Looked up from germline, CDR1 is SGHRS and CDR2 is YFSETQ. CDR3 residues: CASSLGDPWDEQFF. CDR3 DNA sequence: TGCGCCAGCAGCTTGGGGGACCCCTGGGATGAGCAGTTCTTC.

The CDR3 reads CASGNGQENTEAFF. CDR3 nucleotide sequence: TGTGCTAGTGGCAACGGACAGGAGAACACTGAAGCTTTCTTT. V usage is TRBV12-5 and J usage is TRBJ1-1; 7 bases align to TRBD1. The CDR3 is 14 amino acids. After removal of 6 bases from V and 1 base from J, the junction contained 5 bases not matched to a gene. Per the germline V gene, CDR1 is LGHNT and CDR2 is FRNRAP. Based on the CDR3 plus reference TRBV12-5 and TRBJ1-1, the full variable domain is DARVTQTPRHKVTEMGQEVTMRCQPILGHNTVFWYRQTMMQGLELLAYFRNRAPLDDSGMPKDRFSAEMPDATLATLKIQPSEPRDSAVYFCASGNGQENTEAFFGQGTRLTVV.

The chain has TRBV6-5 and TRBJ1-5, with D hard to call. Trimming removed 2 bases at V and 0 bases at J, with 8 bases between. The CDR3 spans 15 residues. Germline V lookup: CDR1 MNHEY, CDR2 SVGAGI. CDR3 sequence: CASSYRVNSNQPQHF. CDR3 DNA: TGTGCCAGCAGTTACAGGGTAAATAGCAATCAGCCCCAGCATTTT.

The V and J genes are TRBV5-4 and TRBJ1-1, with D possibly TRBD1 on 6 matching bases. Trimming pared 4 bases from V and 1 base from J, leaving 17 bases between. Per germline, CDR1 SGHNT and CDR2 YYREEE (reference sequence). The CDR3 has 16 amino acids. DNA for the CDR3: TGTGCCAGCAGCCCGGAGGGGGGTAGGGCGAACACTGAAGCTTTCTTT. As protein: CASSPEGGRANTEAFF.

The chain joins TRBV19 to TRBJ2-3; D uncertain. CDR1 and CDR2 (germline): LNHDA, SQIVND (reference sequence). The CDR3 has 16 amino acids. V was pared by 5 bases and J by 5 bases, with 20 bases between. The CDR3 coding sequence is TGTGCCAGTAGTGACCTTAGGCAGGCCTTGGGAGATACGCAGTATTTT. It codes for CASSDLRQALGDTQYF.

The chain joins TRBV28 to TRBJ2-7; possibly TRBD1 for D (6 bases). Germline-derived CDR1 and CDR2 are MDHEN and SYDVKM. This CDR3 spans 13 amino acids. V shed 4 bases and J shed 5 bases, with 12 bases lying between them. The CDR3 region is CASSWPGVHEQYF. The CDR3 bases are TGTGCCAGCAGTTGGCCAGGGGTCCACGAGCAGTACTTC.